This note documents a single T cell receptor beta chain sequence. The target of this receptor is not known. Base qualities are not recorded, but no much larger clone differs from it by a single base. The data are from a study of cytomegalovirus exposure and HLA in healthy donors (dated by TCRdb to between 2016 and 2019). Looking at the study overall: In an earlier analysis of some 550 of the donors, 276 Gb of sequence data and 117 million unique TCR beta sequences from about 180 million T cells were reported. An early release covering more than 500 HLA-typed donors comprised approximately 290 gigabases of sequencing data and roughly 85 million unique TCR sequences. All discovery cohort repertoires had been generated using a single sequencing platform. Roughly five DR-DQ haplotypes were treated as single units for association and clustering because of strong linkage in the cohort. The study profiled the T cell repertoires of about 720 subjects by immunosequencing and related them to cytomegalovirus serostatus. Donor age, sex, ethnicity and CMV serostatus were compiled alongside the repertoire data. Among about 370 genotyped donors of the cohort, an average of around 220,000 unique TCR beta nucleotide sequences was sequenced per donor, of which roughly 17% were non-productive. HLA typing covered class I and class II loci at four-digit resolution. The study aimed to test whether cataloging public T cell receptors could reveal signatures of past pathogen exposure. In the later analysis, no new phenotypic data were used to find candidate immune exposures; instead, reliance was placed on TCR beta sequences and their occurrence across donors. To decide whether each TCR beta V gene segment behaved as functional or pseudogenic, an earlier analysis of several hundred of the donors relied on high-throughput TCR beta sequencing. The number of typed donors differed by locus: about 629-630 for A, B, C, DRB1 and DQB1; approximately 520 for DQA1; over 600 for DPA1; and about 450 for DPB1. A later analysis re-examined previously published TCR beta repertoires from 610 or so donors and added high-resolution HLA genotyping to investigate patterns of TCR occurrence. A separate validation cohort of 100 to 150 different subjects was used in addition to the roughly 640-subject first cohort. Of the roughly 400 genotyped donors, over 70% fell in the genetic ancestry cluster associated with self-reported Caucasian donors. A later genetic analysis used genome-wide SNP genotypes for 398 of the 666 donors, treating that subset as a discovery cohort. High-throughput TCR immunosequencing, statistical association of individual TCRs with disease status, and machine learning were combined to predict cytomegalovirus infection status.

What the research found in general, with its limitations: An association between a missense DCLRE1C variant and V-gene and J-gene trimming of TCR beta chains was found in a later genetic analysis and replicated in an independent cohort. Several of the top co-occurrence clusters appeared to be linked to parvovirus B19, influenza, CMV and Epstein-Barr virus, according to a later analysis. A further reported finding was that TCR beta sequences accurately predicted the HLA-A and HLA-B alleles for most subjects in the first cohort. The classifier was reported to diagnose cytomegalovirus status with high specificity and sensitivity in both the original and validation cohorts. In a later analysis, the rate of TCR association differed among HLA loci, with DRB1 alleles having the most associated TCRs and HLA-C alleles having the fewest. The only immune exposure information available for the cohort was CMV serostatus. The earlier analysis of 587 of the donors excluded some 16 rarely observed V segments, including chromosome 9 orphons, because counts were too low. According to a later genetic analysis, donors in an Asian-associated ancestry cluster had fewer N-insertions in productive TCRs than the approximately 630-donor mean. Because HLA typing was missing for some donors at each locus, association tests included only the typed subset. The presence/absence analyses assumed that sequencing depth was roughly uniform across donors, and that assumption may not be true. Linkage disequilibrium might explain the correlated functional status among segregating V segments, but an unknown experimental factor could not be excluded. In a later analysis, HLA-associated TCR beta chains were found to be more clonally expanded and to have lower generation probabilities than equally common non-associated chains. According to the authors, the approach could potentially be generalized to other disease states and immunological phenotypes. A later analysis found that most CMV-associated TCR beta chains appeared HLA-restricted, with HLA associations seemingly driven largely by CMV exposure. Most TCR sequences were observed very rarely across donors, whereas some public TCRs were present in many individuals. The 87-base-pair reads could not distinguish some IMGT-functional V segments, including TRBV6-2 and TRBV6-3, so those segments were excluded. When HLA alleles, especially DR and DQ, strongly co-occurred, attributing TCR associations to individual alleles was difficult. A later analysis associated about 18,000 TCR beta sequences with specific HLA alleles at a false discovery rate of 0.05. The study listed around 160 TCR beta chains as associated with cytomegalovirus. A cluster of highly shared sequence variants was judged likely to be a technical artifact of the sequencing pipeline. In vitro tests confirmed that a few of the cytomegalovirus-associated TCR beta chains recognize cytomegalovirus antigens. In an earlier analysis of roughly 560 of the donors, most TCR beta V segments were observed in productive rearrangements about 87% or about 30% of the time, broadly matching IMGT annotations. The cohort was sequenced for TCR beta chains only, and without alpha or paired-chain data the features that could be detected were limited.

In total, 500 to 700 healthy bone marrow donors made up the cohort. At the time of sampling, all cohort members were nominally healthy, though unrecorded immune exposures were likely present. The donor was CMV seronegative and was included in the group of a few hundred seronegative cohort members. A peripheral blood sample was provided by each donor, and peripheral blood mononuclear cells were used for TCR beta sequencing. The Qiagen DNeasy Blood Extraction Kit was used to extract genomic DNA from the blood cell samples. The CDR3 runs 14 amino acids, cysteine and phenylalanine included. The entry retains the CDR3 DNA only, 42 bases that are in frame from base 1. Taken from the germline V gene, the CDR1 and CDR2 loops are SGDLS and YYNGEE. V sheds 6 bases and J sheds 4 bases, leaving 14 bases between their ends. Libraries came from the immunoSEQ multiplex PCR assay. A mixture of 60 forward primers for TCR Vbeta segments and 13 reverse primers for TCR Jbeta segments was used in the multiplex PCR. A multiplex PCR assay on genomic DNA amplified the CDR3 region of rearranged TCR beta genes. Amplified TCR beta libraries were sequenced as 87-base-pair reads on the Illumina HiSeq System. The source study handled its data this way. A later analysis tallied around 82 million unique TCR beta chains across the 666 repertoires, and about 10 million of those chains were shared by two or more donors. To remove PCR and sequencing errors, raw reads were error-corrected and collapsed into unique sequences using a nearest-neighbor algorithm that merged closely related sequences. Alignment of CDR3 sequences to IMGT reference sequences was used to assign V, D and J gene segments. For a sequence to be retained, a match of at least six nucleotides was required to both a V gene segment and a J gene segment. A rearrangement counted as productive if the CDR3 had no stop codons and remained in frame with V and J, and every other rearrangement counted as non-productive. CDR3 was defined according to IMGT convention as the region running from the second conserved V-encoded cysteine to the conserved J-encoded phenylalanine. In an earlier analysis of roughly 580 of the donors, sequences lacking an unambiguous match to a single V gene segment were excluded. An earlier analysis of fewer than 650 of the donors classified V segments as functional when productive rearrangements were above 56.7% and as segregating when the standard deviation between donors was above 5%. To diagnose cytomegalovirus status from the catalog of TCR beta chain sequences, a statistical classification framework was built. In a later analysis, V and J genes were assigned by comparing TCR nucleotide sequences against IMGT/GENE-DB human TR gene sequences. In a later analysis, CDR3 sequences and most-parsimonious VDJ recombination scenarios were assigned using the TCRdist pipeline. In a later analysis, each TCR beta chain was defined by its CDR3 amino acid sequence together with its V-gene family, and reads without a unique V-gene family were excluded. To address suspected cross-contamination and a sequencing artifact, a later analysis removed approximately 600 highly shared, low-generation-probability nucleotide sequences. For each public chain, a later analysis derived a clonal expansion index from normalized ranks of inferred template counts within each repertoire. A later analysis computed generation probabilities with a VDJ recombination model fitted to out-of-frame rearrangements, and checked the results against IGoR. In a later analysis, TCR-TCR, TCR-HLA and TCR-CMV co-occurrence was scored with hypergeometric tests, and a repertoire-size bias correction was applied to TCR pairs. In a later analysis, false discovery rates were estimated by permuting HLA or CMV assignments 20 times. In a later analysis, co-occurring TCRs were grouped using DBSCAN, and TCRdist sequence similarity was added for clustering within HLA-allele-positive subsets. Repertoires with fewer than 30,000 or more than 120,000 public chains were left out of co-occurrence clustering, as were about five repertoires with anomalous nucleotide sharing. TCRdb mirrors the immuneACCESS table, restricted to in-frame sequences. Some clones are absent from its copies; in checked studies, under half trace to an unresolved V gene, and the reason for the others is unknown. The DNA was the basis for D and trimming; V, J and clone size are from that table. The sample table lists more than 75,000 clones, about four fifths of them with a count of one. In total, the top ten clones hold under 4% of the sample.

The sequencing sample was made of PBMCs. This clonotype was obtained from a woman in her 40s in good health and CMV-seronegative. The chain was built from TRBV9 and TRBJ1-3, with the identity of the D gene unclear. CDR3 sequence: CASTPRGRGNTIYF. The sequenced DNA is TGTGCCAGCACGCCCCGTGGGAGAGGAAACACCATATATTTT.